The entry below gives a single T cell receptor (beta chain) sequence along with its context. Antigen: not known. This specimen comes from a study of cytomegalovirus exposure and HLA in healthy donors. Study-level results: Among immune exposure information, only CMV serostatus was available. An analysis that came later showed most CMV-associated TCR beta chains appearing HLA-restricted.

Vbeta (60) and Jbeta (13) primers were used in the PCR. TCRdb's table, derived via immunoSEQ multiplex PCR, lists solely in-frame clones and lacks some. Among about 88,000 clones, just under 90% were seen once, and the ten largest hold around 2.3%. The CDR3 is 14 residues long. The V segment lost 8 bases and the J segment 3 bases; nucleotides outside the gene matches: 7. V is TRBV6-7 and J is TRBJ2-7; 10 bases map to TRBD2. TRBV6-7 is identified as an open reading frame with a role that is uncertain. The specimen sequenced was PBMCs. The TCR was taken from a man aged 18 to 30 in good health and CMV-seronegative. The CDR3 nucleotides are TGTGCCAGCGCTTCGACTAGCGGGCGCTACGAGCAGTACTTC. It codes for CASASTSGRYEQYF.